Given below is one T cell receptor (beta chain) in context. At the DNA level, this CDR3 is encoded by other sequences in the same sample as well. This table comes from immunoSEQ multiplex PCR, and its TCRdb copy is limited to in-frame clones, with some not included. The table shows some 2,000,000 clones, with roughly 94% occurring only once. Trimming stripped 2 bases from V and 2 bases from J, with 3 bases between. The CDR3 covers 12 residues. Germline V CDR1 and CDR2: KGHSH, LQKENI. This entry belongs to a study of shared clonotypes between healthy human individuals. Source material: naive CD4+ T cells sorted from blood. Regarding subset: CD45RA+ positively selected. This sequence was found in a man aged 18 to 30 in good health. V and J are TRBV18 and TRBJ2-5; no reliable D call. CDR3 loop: CASSPGQETQYF. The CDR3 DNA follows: TGTGCCAGCTCACCAGGTCAAGAGACCCAGTACTTC.